Listed here is a single T cell receptor beta chain. Antigen unknown. Germline V gene lookup returns CDR1 GTSNPN and CDR2 SVGIG (reference sequence). The length of the CDR3 is 15 residues. V dropped 3 bases and J dropped 8 bases, with 19 bases sitting between them. The entry originates in a study of cytomegalovirus exposure and HLA in healthy donors. Study details: About 200 million T cells yielded some 120 million unique TCR beta sequences in earlier analysis.

Regarding the study as a whole: The majority of CMV-associated TCR beta chains were reported as apparently HLA-restricted in a later analysis. TRBV6-2, TRBV6-3 and some other V segments were excluded as indistinguishable. The likely origin of a cluster of highly shared sequence variants was a sequencing artifact.

Both 60 Vbeta primers and 13 Jbeta primers went into the PCR. The assay was immunoSEQ multiplex PCR, and TCRdb's table has in-frame clones only and misses some. The sample lists about 97,000 clones; about 62% were seen once. The source material was PBMCs. The TCR originated in a human donor in good health. The V and J genes are TRBV30 and TRBJ1-4, with a possible D match to TRBD1 (6 bases). CDR3 region: CAWSTRTVGGEKLFF. Here the CDR3 DNA reads TGTGCCTGGAGCACCCGGACAGTGGGAGGGGAAAAACTGTTTTTT.